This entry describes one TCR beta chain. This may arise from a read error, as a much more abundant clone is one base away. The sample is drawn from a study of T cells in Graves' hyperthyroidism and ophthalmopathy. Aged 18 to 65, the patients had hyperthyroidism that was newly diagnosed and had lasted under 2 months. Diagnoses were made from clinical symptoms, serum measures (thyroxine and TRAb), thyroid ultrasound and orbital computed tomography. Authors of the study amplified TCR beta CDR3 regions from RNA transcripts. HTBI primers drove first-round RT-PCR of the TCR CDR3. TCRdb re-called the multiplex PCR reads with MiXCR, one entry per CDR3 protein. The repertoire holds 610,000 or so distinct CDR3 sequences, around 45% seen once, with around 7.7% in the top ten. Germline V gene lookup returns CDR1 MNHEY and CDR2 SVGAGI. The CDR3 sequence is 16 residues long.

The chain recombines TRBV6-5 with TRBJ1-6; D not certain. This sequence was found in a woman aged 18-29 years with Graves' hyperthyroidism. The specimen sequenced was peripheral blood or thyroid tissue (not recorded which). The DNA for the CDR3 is TGTGCCAGCAGTTTATCCCTCAGCTCCTATAATTCACCCCTCCGCTTT. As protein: CASSLSLSSYNSPLRF.